These 23 T cell receptor beta chains came from one sample sequenced in a study of cytomegalovirus exposure and HLA in healthy donors. PCR involved 60 Vbeta and 13 Jbeta primers. Generated by immunoSEQ multiplex PCR, the TCRdb table keeps only in-frame clones and is missing some. The sample consists of 75,000 to 100,000 clones, 60% to 85% of them appearing once. Specimen: PBMCs. All receptors derive from a man aged 60 to 75 in good health and CMV-seropositive.

This clone came up once. V and J are TRBV2 and TRBJ2-1; 7 bases are shared with TRBD1. After removal of 7 bases from V and 6 bases from J, the junction contained 3 bases not matched to a gene. Germline CDR1 SNHLY, CDR2 FYNNEI. The CDR3 runs 12 residues. The CDR3 coding sequence is TGTGCCAGCATAGACAGGGCCAATGAGCAGTTCTTC. Translated, it gives CASIDRANEQFF. Filled out from reference TRBV2 and TRBJ2-1, the complete variable domain reads EPEVTQTPSHQVTQMGQEVILRCVPISNHLYFYWYRQILGQKVEFLVSFYNNEISEKSEIFDDQFSVERPDGSNFTLKIRSTKLEDSAMYFCASIDRANEQFFGPGTRLTVL.

The chain is built from TRBV6-6 and TRBJ1-1, with 8 bases lining up with TRBD1. The CDR3 contains 14 residues. Germline CDR1 and CDR2: MNHNY and SVGAGI (reference sequence). The junction had 8 bases not matched to a gene; V was cut back by 4 bases and J by 7 bases. The CDR3 loop is CASSSQGAVVEAFF. In DNA, the CDR3 is TGTGCCAGCAGTTCCCAGGGGGCAGTGGTTGAAGCTTTCTTT.

The V and J genes are TRBV7-2 and TRBJ1-3; D gene uncertain. Germline CDR1 SGHTA, CDR2 FQGNSA. The germline V and J ends were trimmed by 3 bases and 2 bases, with 23 bases remaining between them. CDR3 length equals 19 residues. CDR3 coding DNA: TGTGCCAGCAGCTTCCAAGGGCTAGGGAGTTTCATCGCTGGAAACACCATATATTTT. Translating gives CASSFQGLGSFIAGNTIYF.

The chain combines TRBV20-1 with TRBJ2-7; D not resolved. Trimming took 4 bases from V and 6 from J, leaving 10 bases between them. From germline, CDR1 is DFQATT and CDR2 SNEGSKA (reference sequence). The CDR3 is made up of 11 amino acids. This CDR3 is CSANKRGEQYF. The CDR3 coding sequence is TGCAGTGCTAATAAGAGAGGCGAGCAGTACTTC.

The rearrangement joins TRBV28 to TRBJ2-7, with 10 bases matching TRBD2. The length of the CDR3 is 15 residues. Losses at the gene ends were 4 bases for V and 2 bases for J; bases not matched to a gene: 5. CDR1 and CDR2 (germline): MDHEN, SYDVKM. The CDR3, as DNA: TGTGCCAGCAGTTACCGAGGACTAGCGGCCTACGAGCAGTACTTC. Its protein product is CASSYRGLAAYEQYF. Variable domain in full (rest from reference TRBV28 and TRBJ2-7): DVKVTQSSRYLVKRTGEKVFLECVQDMDHENMFWYRQDPGLGLRLIYFSYDVKMKEKGDIPEGYSVSREKKERFSLILESASTNQTSMYLCASSYRGLAAYEQYFGPGTRLTVT.

This clone was seen just once. The chain recombines TRBV11-2 with TRBJ1-2; D gene uncertain. The CDR3 spans 16 residues. CDR1 is SGHAT, CDR2 FQNNGV, per germline. The V and J ends lost 4 bases and 9 bases respectively, with 24 bases between them. The CDR3 region has the DNA TGTGCCAGCAGCTCCTCAGACCGAGGGAACAGCGGGAGCTACACCTTC. It translates to CASSSSDRGNSGSYTF.

The CDR3 sequence is CASSRISYGYTF. CDR3 sequence (DNA): TGTGCCAGCAGTCGAATCAGCTATGGCTACACCTTC. The rearrangement uses TRBV27 and TRBJ1-2, with D hard to call. V shed 5 bases and J shed 4 bases, with 8 bases lying between them. CDR3 length: 12 amino acids. CDR1 MNHEY and CDR2 SMNVEV come from the germline V gene (reference sequence).

This rearrangement joins TRBV2 to TRBJ1-4, with 7 bases fitting TRBD1. The CDR3 length is 16 residues. The germline CDR1 and CDR2 sequences are SNHLY and FYNNEI. Germline trimming cut 3 bases from V and 3 bases from J; bases unmatched to any gene: 7. CDR3 DNA: TGTGCCAGCAGTGACGTTGAGGGGGCACCTAATGAAAAACTGTTTTTT. Its translation: CASSDVEGAPNEKLFF.

This sequence joins TRBV28 and TRBJ2-6; D remains unclear. Germline CDR1 MDHEN, CDR2 SYDVKM. V lost 6 bases to trimming and J lost 0 bases, with 12 bases between them. This CDR3 has 16 amino acids. CDR3 amino acids: CASSPRHNSGANVLTF. The DNA of the CDR3 is TGTGCCAGCAGCCCTCGACACAACTCTGGGGCCAACGTCCTGACTTTC.

This clone was seen a handful of times. V gene TRBV6-5 combines with J gene TRBJ1-5, with D tentatively TRBD1 (5 bases). Germline CDR1 and CDR2: MNHEY and SVGAGI. The CDR3 is made up of 14 amino acids. The V end was cut by 6 bases, the J end by 5 bases, with 14 bases between. This CDR3 reads CASRHPGGDQPQHF. Here the CDR3 DNA reads TGTGCCAGCAGGCATCCGGGAGGGGATCAGCCCCAGCATTTT.

The CDR3 reads CASSLVRDNQPQHF. For the CDR3, the DNA is TGTGCCAGCAGTTTAGTCAGGGACAATCAGCCCCAGCATTTT. This chain connects TRBV27 to TRBJ1-5, with TRBD1 as a possible D gene (5 bases). Germline values: CDR1 MNHEY, CDR2 SMNVEV (reference sequence). The CDR3 has 14 residues. V gave up 2 bases and J gave up 3 bases, with 8 bases separating them.

The V call is TRBV7-2, the J call TRBJ2-1; 12 bases align to TRBD2. Trimming took 5 bases from V and 2 from J; bases not matched to a gene: 4. This CDR3 contains 16 residues. The germline V gene has CDR1 SGHTA and CDR2 FQGNSA. As DNA, the CDR3 is TGTGCCAGCAGCGTAACTAGCGGGGGGCCCTACAATGAGCAGTTCTTC. The encoded protein is CASSVTSGGPYNEQFF. The full variable domain, with the rest looked up from reference TRBV7-2 and TRBJ2-1, is GAGVSQSPSNKVTEKGKDVELRCDPISGHTALYWYRQSLGQGLEFLIYFQGNSAPDKSGLPSDRFSAERTGGSVSTLTIQRTQQEDSAVYLCASSVTSGGPYNEQFFGPGTRLTVL.

This clone has a handful of counts. V and J are TRBV7-9 and TRBJ1-4, with D tentatively TRBD1 (6 bases). Per the germline V gene, CDR1 is SEHNR and CDR2 is FQNEAQ (reference sequence). The ends were cut back, 4 bases at V and 5 bases at J, with 14 bases in the middle. The CDR3 is 15 residues long. As DNA, the CDR3 is TGTGCCAGCAGCTCCCTCGGGGGGGGCAATGAAAAACTGTTTTTT. This gives the protein CASSSLGGGNEKLFF. The variable domain in full, completed from reference TRBV7-9 and TRBJ1-4, reads DTGVSQNPRHKITKRGQNVTFRCDPISEHNRLYWYRQTLGQGPEFLTYFQNEAQLEKSRLLSDRFSAERPKGSFSTLEIQRTEQGDSAMYLCASSSLGGGNEKLFFGSGTQLSVL.

V usage is TRBV5-1 and J usage is TRBJ2-5, with D maybe TRBD1 (5 bases). The J call may not be correct, given that the DNA end is closer to TRBJ2-7. This CDR3 has 13 residues. Germline CDR1 is SGHRS and CDR2 is YFSETQ. CDR3 loop: CASSLDRQTEQYF. The CDR3 DNA is TGCGCCAGCAGCTTGGACCGACAGACCGAGCAGTACTTC.

V and J are TRBV27 and TRBJ2-7; D unclear. Trimming removed 8 bases at V and 0 bases at J, with 5 bases between. The CDR3 runs to 11 residues. Germline V gives CDR1 MNHEY, CDR2 SMNVEV (reference sequence). The DNA for the CDR3 is TGTGCCAGCTCTAGCTCCTACGAGCAGTACTTC. It yields the protein CASSSSYEQYF.

This clone was found once. This rearrangement joins TRBV11-1 to TRBJ2-3; 7 bases fit TRBD1. Trimming cost V 4 bases and J 5 bases; bases outside gene matches: 9. The CDR3 sequence is 15 residues long. CDR1 and CDR2 from the germline V gene are SGHAT and FQDESV (reference sequence). CDR3 nucleotide sequence: TGTGCCAGCAGCTGGACAGGAGGTCAAGGAGATACGCAGTATTTT. This translates into CASSWTGGQGDTQYF.

The chain employs TRBV27 and TRBJ2-7, with 10 bases lining up with TRBD1. The CDR3 length is 14 residues. CDR1 is MNHEY and CDR2 is SMNVEV in the germline V gene (reference sequence). The trim removed 6 bases at V and 2 bases at J, leaving 4 bases unmatched. The CDR3 DNA is TGTGCCAGCAGACGGACAGGGGGTCCCTACGAGCAGTACTTC. It is translated as CASRRTGGPYEQYF.

The chain is built from TRBV19 and TRBJ2-3, with D possibly TRBD1 on 5 matching bases. Per germline, CDR1 LNHDA and CDR2 SQIVND (reference sequence). This CDR3 contains 14 residues. Deletions cut 4 bases from V and 6 bases from J, with 14 bases between. The chain's CDR3 is CASSTTGLVDTQYF. CDR3 DNA sequence: TGTGCCAGTAGTACAACAGGTTTGGTGGATACGCAGTATTTT. Variable domain in full (rest from reference TRBV19 and TRBJ2-3): DGGITQSPKYLFRKEGQNVTLSCEQNLNHDAMYWYRQDPGQGLRLIYYSQIVNDFQKGDIAEGYSVSREKKESFPLTVTSAQKNPTAFYLCASSTTGLVDTQYFGPGTRLTVL.

The chain recombines TRBV19 with TRBJ1-5, with D perhaps matching TRBD1 (6 bases). This CDR3 region has 14 residues. V lost 8 bases and J lost 1, with 12 bases in between. Germline CDR1 and CDR2: LNHDA and SQIVND (reference sequence). The CDR3 protein is CASERGGSNQPQHF. DNA of the CDR3: TGTGCCAGTGAAAGGGGGGGGAGCAATCAGCCCCAGCATTTT.

This chain's CDR3 is CSGGHHNTGELFF. DNA for the CDR3: TGCAGCGGGGGACACCATAACACCGGGGAGCTGTTTTTT. The gene calls are TRBV29-1 and TRBJ2-2, with TRBD1 as a possible D gene (6 bases). V lost 7 bases, J lost 2 bases, and 11 bases lay in between. The CDR3 runs 13 residues. Germline-derived CDR1 and CDR2 are SQVTM and ANQGSEA.

This chain connects TRBV29-1 to TRBJ1-2; TRBD1 aligns across 9 bases. V shed 7 bases and J 8 bases; nucleotides not matched to a gene: 8. CDR1 and CDR2 (germline): SQVTM, ANQGSEA. This CDR3 spans 12 amino acids. CDR3 protein: CSEGRGQGGYTF. CDR3 bases: TGCAGCGAGGGGCGCGGACAGGGGGGCTACACCTTC.

The rearrangement uses TRBV2 and TRBJ1-2, with D possibly being TRBD1 (6 bases). Germline values: CDR1 SNHLY, CDR2 FYNNEI. The CDR3 consists of 13 residues. V lost 4 bases and J lost 6, with 12 bases in between. This CDR3 is CASSARAGDGYTF. The DNA for the CDR3 is TGTGCCAGCAGTGCTCGGGCAGGGGATGGCTACACCTTC. The full variable domain, with the rest looked up from reference TRBV2 and TRBJ1-2, is EPEVTQTPSHQVTQMGQEVILRCVPISNHLYFYWYRQILGQKVEFLVSFYNNEISEKSEIFDDQFSVERPDGSNFTLKIRSTKLEDSAMYFCASSARAGDGYTFGSGTRLTVV.

The chain joins TRBV4-3 to TRBJ2-2; perhaps TRBD1 as D (5 bases). The CDR3 has 17 residues. Germline values: CDR1 LGHNA, CDR2 YSLEER. Trimming shortened V by 0 bases and J by 0 bases, and 11 bases separated the two germline ends. Written as DNA, the CDR3 is TGCGCCAGCAGCCAAGATGGACCAGGGTCGAACACCGGGGAGCTGTTTTTT. Translating gives CASSQDGPGSNTGELFF.